This T cell receptor beta chain was obtained from a study of blood T cell repertoires in COVID-19. The length of the CDR3 is 20 residues. Germline V CDR1 and CDR2: SNHLY, FYNNEI. The ends lost 6 bases at V and 4 bases at J; junction bases unmatched: 20. As processed by the authors: Reference gene primer amplification gave nucleated cell count estimates. Method: immunoSEQ multiplex PCR; TCRdb's copy keeps in-frame clones and lacks some. V, J and clone size reflect that table, while D and trimming were determined from the DNA. The sample yields 84,000 or so clones, 75% to 85% seen once. Specimen: peripheral blood. The receptor was derived from a woman aged 80 or over with acute or convalescent COVID-19. The V and J genes are TRBV2 and TRBJ2-3; 12 bases map to TRBD2. The CDR3, as DNA: TGTGCCAGCAGCTTCCCACGGACTAGCGGGGTGGCAGGGTCCCCAGATACGCAGTATTTT. This translates into CASSFPRTSGVAGSPDTQYF.